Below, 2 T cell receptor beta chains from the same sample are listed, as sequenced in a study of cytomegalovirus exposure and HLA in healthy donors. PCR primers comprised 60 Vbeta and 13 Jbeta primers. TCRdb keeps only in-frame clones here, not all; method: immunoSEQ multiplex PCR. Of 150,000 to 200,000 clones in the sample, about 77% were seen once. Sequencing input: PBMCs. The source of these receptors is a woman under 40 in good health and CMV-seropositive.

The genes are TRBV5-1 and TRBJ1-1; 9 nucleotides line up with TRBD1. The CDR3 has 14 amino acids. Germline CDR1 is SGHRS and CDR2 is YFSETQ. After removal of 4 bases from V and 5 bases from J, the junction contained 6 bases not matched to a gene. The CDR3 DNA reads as TGCGCCAGCAGCGGACCGGGACAGGGAACTGAAGCTTTCTTT. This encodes CASSGPGQGTEAFF. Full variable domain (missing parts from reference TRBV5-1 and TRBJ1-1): KAGVTQTPRYLIKTRGQQVTLSCSPISGHRSVSWYQQTPGQGLQFLFEYFSETQRNKGNFPGRFSGRQFSNSRSEMNVSTLELGDSALYLCASSGPGQGTEAFFGQGTRLTVV.

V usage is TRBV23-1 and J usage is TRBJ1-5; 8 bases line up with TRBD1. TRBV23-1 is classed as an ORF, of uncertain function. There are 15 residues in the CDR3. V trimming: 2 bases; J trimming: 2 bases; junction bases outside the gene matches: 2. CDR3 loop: CASSQTGGRNQPQHF. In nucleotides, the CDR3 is TGCGCCAGCAGTCAAACAGGGGGTCGCAATCAGCCCCAGCATTTT.